This passage covers 25 T cell receptor beta chains from one sample sequenced in a study of T cell responses to AZD1222 COVID-19 vaccine (dated by TCRdb to about 2021). The library was generated by the immunoSEQ multiplex PCR assay. The clones in this table, taken by TCRdb from immuneACCESS, are in-frame only. Not every clone is retained; where verified, under half of the shortfall comes from an unresolved V gene, and the cause of the rest is unknown. The sample yields approximately 170,000 clones; just under 95% were counted once. The top ten clones comprise 1.5% to 2% of the sample. The intended sense of this specimen's time point label: baseline before first vaccination. Sequenced here: peripheral blood, sampled on day 0 of AZD1222 vaccination. These receptors came from an adult in good health.

The V gene is TRBV21-1, the J gene TRBJ2-7; the table's D call, TRBD2, was not checked against the DNA. TRBV21-1 is designated a pseudogene. The CDR3 contains 16 residues. CDR3 coding DNA: TGTGCCAGCAGCAAAGTGAGGAATTCGAGCTCCTACGAGCAGTACTTC. It yields the protein CASSKVRNSSSYEQYF.

The V and J genes are TRBV21-1 and TRBJ2-1; the DNA was not used to check the table's D call, TRBD2. TRBV21-1 is termed a pseudogene. The CDR3 loop spans 16 amino acids. CDR3 residues: CASSKDRGAIYNEQFF. The CDR3, as DNA: TGTGCCAGCAGCAAAGATCGGGGGGCGATCTACAATGAGCAGTTCTTC.

The table lists this clone with a few counts. The rearrangement joins TRBV10-2 to TRBJ2-1; the D gene is possibly TRBD2 (5 bases). Trimming removed 10 bases at V and 5 bases at J, with 21 bases between. Germline CDR1 is WSHSY and CDR2 is SAAADI. The CDR3 spans 15 residues. DNA of the CDR3: TGCGCCACTTACCTCAAGGAGCGGACTCACAATGAGCAGTTCTTC. Translated: CATYLKERTHNEQFF.

The chain recombines TRBV18 with TRBJ1-1; TRBD1 is a possible D gene (5 bases). The CDR3 is 13 residues long. Germline loops: CDR1 KGHSH, CDR2 LQKENI. Deletions cut 6 bases from V and 1 base from J, with 9 bases between. Here the CDR3 DNA reads TGTGCCAGCTCCCTTGGACAGAACACTGAAGCTTTCTTT. It codes for CASSLGQNTEAFF.

V is TRBV5-5 and J is TRBJ2-1, with 14 nucleotides matching TRBD2. Germline lookup yields CDR1 SGHKS and CDR2 YYEKEE (reference sequence). The ends lost 4 bases at V and 6 bases at J; junction bases unmatched: 3. The CDR3 totals 15 residues. This CDR3 is CASSGGLAGGNEQFF. The CDR3 region has the DNA TGTGCCAGCAGCGGTGGACTAGCGGGAGGCAATGAGCAGTTCTTC. The full variable domain, rest sourced from reference TRBV5-5 and TRBJ2-1, is DAGVTQSPTHLIKTRGQQVTLRCSPISGHKSVSWYQQVLGQGPQFIFQYYEKEERGRGNFPDRFSARQFPNYSSELNVNALLLGDSALYLCASSGGLAGGNEQFFGPGTRLTVL.

The CDR3 DNA reads TGTGCCAGCAGCTTAGGGTATCGCCTGCCCCAGCATTTT. Protein: CASSLGYRLPQHF. V is TRBV7-2 and J is TRBJ1-5; D gene uncertain. V lost 1 base to trimming and J lost 9 bases, with 10 bases between them. The CDR3 consists of 13 residues. Germline V gives CDR1 SGHTA, CDR2 FQGNSA.

J is TRBJ1-2 and V is TRBV7-2; no definite D call. The V gene lost 4 bases and the J gene lost 3 bases, with 6 bases spanning the gap. Germline values: CDR1 SGHTA, CDR2 FQGNSA. CDR3 size: 12 residues. The CDR3 region is CASSSQHYGYTF. The CDR3 nucleotides read TGTGCCAGCAGCTCCCAGCACTATGGCTACACCTTC.

The chain employs TRBV15 and TRBJ2-3, with TRBD2 matching 11 bases. This CDR3 is built from 13 residues. V shed 1 base and J 11 bases; nucleotides not matched to a gene: 2. Germline loops: CDR1 LNHNV, CDR2 YYDKDF (reference sequence). The CDR3, as DNA: TGTGCCACCAGCAGAGTCCTAGCGGGAGGGCAGTATTTT. Translated: CATSRVLAGGQYF.

This chain links TRBV6-2 or TRBV6-3 with TRBJ2-7; no definite D call. V dropped 6 bases and J dropped 3 bases, with 9 bases sitting between them. In germline, CDR1 is MNHEY, CDR2 SVGEGT. The CDR3 loop spans 12 amino acids. The CDR3 loop reads CASSSNSYEQYF. DNA of the CDR3: TGTGCCAGCAGCTCGAACAGCTACGAGCAGTACTTC.

V and J are TRBV5-6 and TRBJ1-5, with 7 bases aligning to TRBD1. Trimming cost V 2 bases and J 2 bases; bases outside gene matches: 1. The CDR3 length is 14 residues. CDR1 is SGHDT, CDR2 YYEEEE, per germline. This CDR3 reads CASSFTGGNQPQHF. The CDR3 region has the DNA TGTGCCAGCAGCTTTACAGGGGGCAATCAGCCCCAGCATTTT.

The J gene is TRBJ1-3, the V gene TRBV6-6, with D possibly being TRBD1 (5 bases). Trimming pared 0 bases from V and 9 bases from J, leaving 15 bases between. CDR3 size: 15 residues. The germline V gene encodes CDR1 MNHNY and CDR2 SVGAGI (reference sequence). The chain's CDR3 is CASSYSKSQGGTIYF. DNA of the CDR3: TGTGCCAGCAGTTACTCGAAAAGTCAGGGTGGCACCATATATTTT.

V and J are TRBV7-3 and TRBJ2-2, with D possibly TRBD2 on 5 matching bases. Germline CDR1 is SGHTA and CDR2 is FQGTGA. The CDR3 loop spans 14 amino acids. V was cut by 4 bases and J by 7 bases, with 13 bases left in between. Here the CDR3 DNA reads TGTGCCAGCAGCTCCCAGGCAGGACTCGGGGAGCTGTTTTTT. Amino acid sequence: CASSSQAGLGELFF.

As DNA, the CDR3 is TGTGCCAGCAGCATCGGACCTCCCCGTGCCTATGGCTACACCTTC. It translates to CASSIGPPRAYGYTF. V is TRBV11-2 and J is TRBJ1-2, with D unresolved. CDR3 length equals 15 residues. Germline-derived CDR1 and CDR2 are SGHAT and FQNNGV. Trimming left V 5 bases short and J 4 bases short, with 17 bases between.

The genes are TRBV29-1 and TRBJ1-1, with 9 bases matching TRBD1. The trim removed 7 bases at V and 7 bases at J, leaving 7 bases unmatched. The CDR3 runs 12 residues. Germline V CDR1 and CDR2: SQVTM, ANQGSEA. The CDR3 loop reads CSARDRVGEAFF. The CDR3 nucleotides are TGCAGCGCCCGGGACAGGGTAGGTGAAGCTTTCTTT. The full variable domain, rest sourced from reference TRBV29-1 and TRBJ1-1, is SAVISQKPSRDICQRGTSLTIQCQVDSQVTMMFWYRQQPGQSLTLIATANQGSEATYESGFVIDKFPISRPNLTFSTLTVSNMSPEDSSIYLCSARDRVGEAFFGQGTRLTVV.

The chain combines TRBV11-3 with TRBJ2-2, with 7 bases identical to TRBD2. The CDR3 extends over 15 amino acids. Germline CDR1 reads SGHNT; CDR2 reads YENEEA. V lost 5 bases and J lost 0; bases outside the gene matches: 3. CDR3: CASSQSGTNTGELFF. DNA for the CDR3: TGTGCCAGCAGCCAAAGCGGGACGAACACCGGGGAGCTGTTTTTT.

The rearrangement uses TRBV5-1 and TRBJ2-7; TRBD1 matches 8 bases. V trimming: 2 bases; J trimming: 5 bases; junction bases outside the gene matches: 6. This CDR3 comprises 14 residues. Germline-derived CDR1 and CDR2 are SGHRS and YFSETQ. In nucleotides, the CDR3 is TGCGCCAGCAGCTTCGGACAGGGTATCGACGAGCAGTACTTC. Translating gives CASSFGQGIDEQYF. Supplemented by reference TRBV5-1 and TRBJ2-7, the full variable domain reads KAGVTQTPRYLIKTRGQQVTLSCSPISGHRSVSWYQQTPGQGLQFLFEYFSETQRNKGNFPGRFSGRQFSNSRSEMNVSTLELGDSALYLCASSFGQGIDEQYFGPGTRLTVT.

The J gene is TRBJ1-3, the V gene TRBV3-1 (or the pseudogene TRBV3-2); TRBD1 might be the D (5 bases). CDR3 length equals 13 residues. V lost 8 bases and J lost 0, with 8 bases in between. Germline CDR1 is LGHDT and CDR2 is YNNKEL (reference sequence). The CDR3: CASGAISGNTIYF. The CDR3, as DNA: TGTGCCAGCGGGGCTATCTCTGGAAACACCATATATTTT.

The table lists this clone with a few counts. DNA of the CDR3: TGTGCCACCGCGTTGGCAGGGTGGAGCACTGAAGCTTTCTTT. It encodes CATALAGWSTEAFF. This chain links TRBV19 with TRBJ1-1, with TRBD1 as a possible D gene (5 bases). Trimming stripped 10 bases from V and 4 bases from J, with 19 bases between. The CDR3 contains 14 residues. Germline V gene lookup returns CDR1 LNHDA and CDR2 SQIVND (reference sequence).

In this sample, this clone turned up once. The rearrangement uses TRBV11-2 and TRBJ2-7, with D perhaps TRBD1 (5 bases). The germline V gene encodes CDR1 SGHAT and CDR2 FQNNGV. The CDR3 is 14 residues long. Trimming took 4 bases from V and 0 from J, leaving 10 bases between them. This chain's CDR3 is CASSSVDISYEQYF. The CDR3 DNA sequence: TGTGCCAGCAGCTCCGTGGACATCTCCTACGAGCAGTACTTC.

This rearrangement joins TRBV19 to TRBJ1-4; D may be TRBD1 (6 bases). The CDR3 length is 16 residues. The V gene's germline CDR1 is LNHDA and CDR2 SQIVND (reference sequence). V was trimmed by 6 bases and J by 8 bases, leaving 22 bases between them. The CDR3 spells CASSRGPAGSVEKLFF. The CDR3 nucleotides are TGTGCCAGTAGCAGGGGCCCGGCGGGGAGCGTAGAAAAACTGTTTTTT.

The rearrangement joins TRBV5-5 to TRBJ1-6; D gene unclear. This CDR3 contains 13 residues. CDR1 is SGHKS and CDR2 is YYEKEE in the germline V gene (reference sequence). V dropped 5 bases and J dropped 6 bases, with 9 bases sitting between them. The DNA for the CDR3 is TGTGCCAGCAGACTCGAGTTTAATTCACCCCTCCACTTT. Its protein product is CASRLEFNSPLHF.

The chain has TRBV9 and TRBJ2-5; D is unclear. Trimming shortened V by 1 base and J by 5 bases, and 15 bases separated the two germline ends. The CDR3 covers 15 residues. Germline lookup yields CDR1 SGDLS and CDR2 YYNGEE. CDR3 region: CASSVSVQVMETQYF. The CDR3 region has the DNA TGTGCCAGCAGCGTAAGTGTGCAGGTCATGGAGACCCAGTACTTC.

This clone was counted a single time. The chain recombines TRBV6-6 with TRBJ2-7; 8 nucleotides align to TRBD1. Germline CDR1 MNHNY, CDR2 SVGAGI (reference sequence). The CDR3 is made up of 11 amino acids. V was clipped by 9 bases and J by 3 bases; unmatched bases: 1. In DNA form, the CDR3 reads TGTGCCAGTACAGGGGGCTACGAGCAGTACTTC. Translation: CASTGGYEQYF.

This clone is a singleton in its sample. The chain employs TRBV7-9 and TRBJ2-7; D gene uncertain. V lost 1 base, J lost 6 bases, and 10 bases lay in between. This CDR3 is 13 amino acids long. CDR1 SEHNR and CDR2 FQNEAQ come from the germline V gene (reference sequence). The CDR3 DNA reads TGTGCCAGCAGCTTAGGGGCCCCTAGCGAGCAGTACTTC. Translation gives CASSLGAPSEQYF.

V gene TRBV4-2 combines with J gene TRBJ1-6; weak D call: TRBD1 (5 bases). The CDR3 runs to 17 residues. The germline gives CDR1 LGHNA, CDR2 YNFKEQ. V was shortened by 0 bases and J by 7 bases, with 16 bases between the two germline ends. CDR3 DNA sequence: TGTGCCAGCAGCCAAGACGCAGGGTGGGTTAAAAATTCACCCCTCCACTTT. As protein: CASSQDAGWVKNSPLHF.